This T cell receptor beta chain was documented in a study of blood T cell repertoires in COVID-19 (dated by TCRdb to the early 2020s). Background on the whole study: The collaborator samples originated in the United States, Italy and Spain and spanned the acute and convalescent phases of COVID-19. The prospective study material was composed of cDNA or gDNA derived from T cells, B-cell-depleted T cells, or PBMCs. Deeply sampled blood TCRbeta repertoires from subjects exposed to, actively infected with, or recovered from COVID-19 were included in the dataset. The repertoires were released in a freely available public database intended as a resource for research on the immune response to SARS-CoV-2. Samples were obtained from the ongoing ImmuneRACE study (first 160 participants) and from roughly 1,300 subjects provided by 6 global collaborators. The sample metadata nearly always contained a de-identified subject ID, COVID-19 status, age in years and sex. HLA class I and class II types, where available, came from metadata supplied by the sample provider rather than from assay-based typing. Results and caveats for the whole study, not just this receptor: The quantity of clinical and demographic metadata differed by source and by participant and was supplied without curation.

The germline V gene (reference sequence) sets CDR1 to WNHNN and CDR2 to SYGVQD. From cysteine to phenylalanine, the CDR3 is 13 amino acids long. The immunoSEQ Assay, a bias-controlled multiplex PCR, was used to amplify TCRbeta CDR3 regions from genomic DNA. The paper's processing steps were these. Nucleated cell counts per sample were estimated from amplification of reference gene primers within the assay. To quantify the absolute abundance of each unique TCRbeta CDR3 rearrangement, sequence reads were collapsed and filtered. Productive Simpson clonality was computed per sample as the square root of Simpson's diversity index over productive rearrangements. Entries here come from immuneACCESS through TCRdb and include only in-frame sequences with V and J called. Some clones fail to appear in such tables; in the studies checked, an unresolved V gene covers under half of the shortfall, and the cause of the remainder is unknown. The DNA was the basis for D and trimming; V, J and clone size are from that table. This sample comprises 150,000 or so clones, more than 75% of them detected only once. Clones ranked in the top ten supply about 18% of the sample.

The collaborating institutions used their own protocols to collect whole blood in K2EDTA tubes. For TCRbeta analysis, collaborators shipped samples as frozen whole blood, isolated PBMCs, or DNA extracted from either of those sample types. With regard to this clone: The antigen it binds to is not known. Because the CDR3's place on the DNA is in doubt, the DNA is left out and the CDR3 is given as listed by TCRdb.

The chain couples TRBV10-1 to TRBJ1-1. The sample was peripheral blood. The clonotype was recovered from a man aged 55 to 70 with active or convalescent COVID-19. The CDR3: CASSSSGGTEAFF.